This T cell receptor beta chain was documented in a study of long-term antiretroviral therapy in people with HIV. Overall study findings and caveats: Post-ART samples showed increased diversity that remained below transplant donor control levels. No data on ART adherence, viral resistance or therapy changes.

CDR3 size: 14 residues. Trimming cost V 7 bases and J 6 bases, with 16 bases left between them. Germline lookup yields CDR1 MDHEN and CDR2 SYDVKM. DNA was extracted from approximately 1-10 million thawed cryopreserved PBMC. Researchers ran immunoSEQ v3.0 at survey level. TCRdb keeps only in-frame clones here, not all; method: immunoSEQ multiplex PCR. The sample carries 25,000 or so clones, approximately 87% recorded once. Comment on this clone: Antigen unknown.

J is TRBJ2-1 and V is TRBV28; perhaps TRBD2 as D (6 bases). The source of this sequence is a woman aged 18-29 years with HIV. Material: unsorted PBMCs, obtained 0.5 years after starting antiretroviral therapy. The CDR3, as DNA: TGTGCCAGCACGGCGGGAAGATTGGGCAATGAGCAGTTCTTC. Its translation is CASTAGRLGNEQFF.